The T cell receptor beta chain described here comes from a study of blood T cell repertoires in COVID-19. Looking at the study overall: PBMCs, B-cell-depleted T cells, or T cells were the source of the cDNA or gDNA that made up the material.

Profiled with immunoSEQ multiplex PCR; TCRdb holds only in-frame clones, not every one. The repertoire holds roughly 140,000 clones, around 81% seen once, with roughly 6.2% in the top ten. Germline V gene data show CDR1 as SGDLS and CDR2 as YYNGEE. V was pared by 3 bases and J by 5 bases, with 3 bases of the junction left unmatched. The CDR3 has 13 amino acids. Residents of 20 to 25 US areas, aged roughly 18 to 89 years, made up the participants. The study assigned cohorts using participant-reported clinical history. This chain joins TRBV9 and TRBJ2-3; 7 bases are a match to TRBD1. The sequencing input was PBMCs or T cells enriched from blood (not recorded which). The clonotype originates from a woman aged 40-49 years who had recovered from COVID-19. This chain's CDR3 is CASSEGAGDTQYF. The DNA for the CDR3 is TGTGCCAGCAGCGAGGGGGCGGGAGATACGCAGTATTTT.